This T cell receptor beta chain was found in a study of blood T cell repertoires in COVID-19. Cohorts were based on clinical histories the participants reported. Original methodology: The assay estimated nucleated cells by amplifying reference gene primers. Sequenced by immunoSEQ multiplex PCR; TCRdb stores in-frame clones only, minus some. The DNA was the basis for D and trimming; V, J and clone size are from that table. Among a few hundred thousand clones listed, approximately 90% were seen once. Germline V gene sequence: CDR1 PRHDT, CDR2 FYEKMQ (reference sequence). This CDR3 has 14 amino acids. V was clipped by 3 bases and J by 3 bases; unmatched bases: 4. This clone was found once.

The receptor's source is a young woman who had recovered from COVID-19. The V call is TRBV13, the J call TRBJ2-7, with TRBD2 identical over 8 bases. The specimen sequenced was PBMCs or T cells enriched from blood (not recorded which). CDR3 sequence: CASSLERGYYEQYF. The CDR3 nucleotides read TGTGCCAGCAGCTTGGAGCGGGGGTACTACGAGCAGTACTTC.